This entry lists 20 T cell receptor beta chains sequenced from one sample in a study of OX40 agonist ivuxolimab in advanced cancers. Sequencing used immunoSEQ multiplex PCR; TCRdb keeps in-frame clones, though not all of them. Among over 45,000 clones, about four fifths were seen once, and the ten largest hold less than 2%. This specimen consisted of CD4+ or CD8+ T cells sorted from blood, obtained in a trial of the OX40 agonist ivuxolimab. The source is an adult with an advanced solid tumor such as melanoma, head and neck, liver or kidney cancer.

The V and J genes are TRBV2 and TRBJ2-3; 11 nucleotides align to TRBD2. The V and J ends lost 7 bases and 5 bases, in that order; junction bases with no gene match: 8. The CDR3 is 15 amino acids. Germline-derived CDR1 and CDR2 are SNHLY and FYNNEI. The CDR3 DNA follows: TGTGCCAGCACCATTAGCGGGGGGGCACGAGATACGCAGTATTTT. Amino acid sequence: CASTISGGARDTQYF.

This sequence joins TRBV28 and TRBJ1-5; the D gene is possibly TRBD1 (5 bases). This CDR3 region has 14 residues. V shed 4 bases and J shed 7 bases, with 14 bases lying between them. The germline V gene encodes CDR1 MDHEN and CDR2 SYDVKM. The CDR3 DNA is TGTGCCAGCAGTTCCACCCAGGGTCACCAGCCCCAGCATTTT. Its translation: CASSSTQGHQPQHF.

The chain couples TRBV7-9 to TRBJ2-7; 9 positions agree with TRBD1. The V and J ends lost 2 bases and 5 bases, in that order; junction bases with no gene match: 7. Germline lookup yields CDR1 SEHNR and CDR2 FQNEAQ (reference sequence). The CDR3 consists of 15 residues. In DNA form, the CDR3 reads TGTGCCAGCAGCTTACAGCGGACAGGGGTCCACGAGCAGTACTTC. Translating it yields CASSLQRTGVHEQYF.

The rearrangement uses TRBV4-1 and TRBJ2-2; TRBD1 aligns across 8 bases. Germline-derived CDR1 and CDR2 are MGHRA and YSYEKL. Trimming cost V 6 bases and J 1 base; bases outside gene matches: 7. The CDR3 contains 16 residues. CDR3 residues: CASRRQGTKNTGELFF. In nucleotides, the CDR3 is TGCGCCAGCAGACGACAGGGGACAAAGAACACCGGGGAGCTGTTTTTT.

The chain has TRBV7-3 and TRBJ1-1; 10 bases agree with TRBD1. The CDR3 is 16 residues long. Germline CDR1 SGHTA, CDR2 FQGTGA. With 4 bases clipped from V and 2 bases from J, the junction kept 7 bases outside the gene matches. The DNA for the CDR3 is TGTGCCAGCAGCTCGAGGGACAGGGGTTCAAACACTGAAGCTTTCTTT. Amino acids: CASSSRDRGSNTEAFF.

The chain is built from TRBV28 and TRBJ1-2, with a tentative D call TRBD1 (5 bases). The V end was cut by 4 bases, the J end by 7 bases, with 19 bases between. This CDR3 comprises 15 residues. Looked up from germline, CDR1 is MDHEN and CDR2 is SYDVKM. The chain's CDR3 is CASSSSGRRLGGYTF. The CDR3 coding sequence is TGTGCCAGCAGTTCCTCGGGACGGCGACTCGGTGGCTACACCTTC.

This clone was counted only a few times. J is TRBJ2-2 and V is TRBV7-3; D is unclear. V lost 3 bases, J lost 6 bases, and 14 bases lay in between. The CDR3 is 15 residues long. Germline lookup yields CDR1 SGHTA and CDR2 FQGTGA. CDR3 sequence: CASSLQGSWAGELFF. The CDR3 DNA reads TGTGCCAGCAGCTTGCAAGGGTCTTGGGCCGGGGAGCTGTTTTTT.

This clone was counted between two and nine times. V usage is TRBV7-5 and J usage is TRBJ2-5; the table assigns TRBD2, which was not confirmed against the DNA. TRBV7-5 is a known pseudogene. The CDR3 extends over 19 amino acids. The CDR3 region has the DNA TGTGTCAGAAGCGCACGGACTAGCGGGGGGGCCATTAACCAAGAGACCCAGTACTTC. Translated, it gives CVRSARTSGGAINQETQYF.

J is TRBJ2-7 and V is TRBV18, with a weak D call TRBD1 (6 bases). The CDR3 contains 13 residues. Germline V gene lookup returns CDR1 KGHSH and CDR2 LQKENI. Deletions cut 6 bases from V and 3 bases from J, with 12 bases between. CDR3: CASSSGRGYEQYF. CDR3 in DNA: TGTGCCAGCTCCTCGGGCAGGGGCTACGAGCAGTACTTC. Full variable domain (missing parts from reference TRBV18 and TRBJ2-7): NAGVMQNPRHLVRRRGQEARLRCSPMKGHSHVYWYRQLPEEGLKFMVYLQKENIIDESGMPKERFSAEFPKEGPSILRIQQVVRGDSAAYFCASSSGRGYEQYFGPGTRLTVT.

The sample holds one count of this clone. The CDR3 nucleotides read TGTGCCAGCAGTCAAATGGTCAGGGCGTACGAGCAGTACTTC. Translating it yields CASSQMVRAYEQYF. The chain has TRBV5-4 and TRBJ2-7; TRBD1 is a possible D gene (5 bases). Germline V lookup: CDR1 SGHNT, CDR2 YYREEE (reference sequence). This CDR3 spans 14 amino acids. Trimming cost V 5 bases and J 4 bases, with 16 bases left between them.

This clone was observed once. The rearrangement links TRBV28 to TRBJ1-5; D is unresolved. Germline V gene lookup returns CDR1 MDHEN and CDR2 SYDVKM. V dropped 7 bases and J dropped 5 bases, with 18 bases sitting between them. This CDR3 has 15 amino acids. CDR3 in DNA: TGTGCCAGCACTCACGGACCCACTGTGTATCAGCCCCAGCATTTT. Its protein is CASTHGPTVYQPQHF.

The chain uses TRBV10-3 and TRBJ1-5; D is uncertain. CDR1 is ENHRY, CDR2 SYGVKD, per germline. The CDR3 consists of 15 residues. Trimming pared 0 bases from V and 0 bases from J, leaving 6 bases between. CDR3 residues: CAISESGDSNQPQHF. The CDR3 region has the DNA TGTGCCATCAGTGAGTCCGGGGATAGCAATCAGCCCCAGCATTTT.

This clone was found a few times. The CDR3 is CASRTVQGPTGGQYF. The CDR3 coding sequence is TGTGCCAGCCGAACGGTACAGGGACCTACTGGGGGGCAGTACTTC. The genes are TRBV6-6 and TRBJ2-7; a possible D gene is TRBD1 (6 bases). V lost 8 bases and J lost 9, with 26 bases in between. The CDR3 covers 15 residues. Germline lookup yields CDR1 MNHNY and CDR2 SVGAGI (reference sequence).

The chain carries TRBV27 and TRBJ2-5, with 9 bases fitting TRBD2. Looked up from germline, CDR1 is MNHEY and CDR2 is SMNVEV (reference sequence). The CDR3 length is 17 residues. Losses at the gene ends were 3 bases for V and 2 bases for J; bases not matched to a gene: 10. CDR3 in DNA: TGTGCCAGCAGTTTTTCGGGACTAGCCCGATTTCAAGAGACCCAGTACTTC. As protein: CASSFSGLARFQETQYF.

The rearrangement joins TRBV28 to TRBJ2-7; a weak D match, TRBD1 (6 bases). The CDR3 is 10 residues long. CDR1 and CDR2 from the germline V gene are MDHEN and SYDVKM. This CDR3 is CGSGADEQYF. The CDR3, as DNA: TGTGGGTCAGGGGCGGACGAGCAGTACTTC.

This rearrangement joins TRBV5-4 to TRBJ2-3; TRBD1 might be the D (5 bases). The CDR3 totals 16 residues. Germline lookup yields CDR1 SGHNT and CDR2 YYREEE (reference sequence). The germline V and J ends were trimmed by 0 bases and 2 bases, with 13 bases remaining between them. In DNA, the CDR3 is TGTGCCAGCAGCTTGGGGGCCAGGGTGGCCACAGATACGCAGTATTTT. Encoded protein: CASSLGARVATDTQYF.

V is TRBV18 and J is TRBJ2-2; D may correspond to TRBD1 or TRBD2 (5 bases each). Germline V CDR1 and CDR2: KGHSH, LQKENI. Trimming took off 3 bases at V and 4 bases at J, with 9 bases between the two ends. The CDR3 runs to 14 residues. In DNA, the CDR3 is TGTGCCAGCTCACCCGCAGGGAGCACCGGGGAGCTGTTTTTT. It specifies CASSPAGSTGELFF.

This clone was picked up a small number of times. The chain joins TRBV7-2 to TRBJ2-1; 16 bases match TRBD2. With V trimmed by 5 bases and J by 9 bases, 10 bases remained unmatched. Per the germline V gene, CDR1 is SGHTA and CDR2 is FQGNSA. The CDR3 sequence is 17 residues long. In DNA form, the CDR3 reads TGTGCCAGCAGCACCCTGGGACTAGCGGGAGGGCCGAGTGAGCAGTTCTTC. This codes for CASSTLGLAGGPSEQFF.

This chain connects TRBV15 to TRBJ2-5; weak D call: TRBD2 (6 bases). CDR1 LNHNV and CDR2 YYDKDF come from the germline V gene (reference sequence). The germline V and J ends were trimmed by 0 bases and 7 bases, with 12 bases remaining between them. This CDR3 contains 14 residues. CDR3 protein: CATSRDVAGRTQYF. In DNA, the CDR3 is TGTGCCACCAGCAGAGATGTAGCCGGGAGGACCCAGTACTTC.

The chain carries TRBV1 and TRBJ2-5; the table assigns TRBD2, which was not confirmed against the DNA. TRBV1 is flagged as a pseudogene. This CDR3 has 15 amino acids. CDR3 bases: TGCACCAGCAGCCGAAGCGGGAGGGCCGGGGAGACCCAGTACTTC. Its translation: CTSSRSGRAGETQYF.